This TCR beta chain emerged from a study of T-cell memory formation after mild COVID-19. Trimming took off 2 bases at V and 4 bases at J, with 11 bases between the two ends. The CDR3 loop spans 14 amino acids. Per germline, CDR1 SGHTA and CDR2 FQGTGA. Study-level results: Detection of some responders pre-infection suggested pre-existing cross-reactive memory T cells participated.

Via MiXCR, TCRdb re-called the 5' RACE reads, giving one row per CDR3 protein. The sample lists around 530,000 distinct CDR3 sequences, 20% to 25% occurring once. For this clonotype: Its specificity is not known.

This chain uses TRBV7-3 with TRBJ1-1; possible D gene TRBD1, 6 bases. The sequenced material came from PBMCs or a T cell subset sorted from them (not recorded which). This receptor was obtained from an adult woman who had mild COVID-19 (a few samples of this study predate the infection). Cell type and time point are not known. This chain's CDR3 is CASSLAGQSTEAFF. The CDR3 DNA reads TGTGCCAGCAGCTTAGCCGGACAGTCCACTGAAGCTTTCTTT.